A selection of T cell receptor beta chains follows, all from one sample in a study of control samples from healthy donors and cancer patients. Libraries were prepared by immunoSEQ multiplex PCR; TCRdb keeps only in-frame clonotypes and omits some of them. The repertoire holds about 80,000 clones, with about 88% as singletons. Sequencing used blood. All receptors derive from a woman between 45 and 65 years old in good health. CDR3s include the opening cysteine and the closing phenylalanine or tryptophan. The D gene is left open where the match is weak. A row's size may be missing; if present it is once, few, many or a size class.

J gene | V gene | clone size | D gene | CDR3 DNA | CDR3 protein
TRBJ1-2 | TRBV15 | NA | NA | TGTGCCACCAGCAGAGGGACAGACTATGGCTACACCTTC | CATSRGTDYGYTF
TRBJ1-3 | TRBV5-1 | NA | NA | TGCGCCAGCAGCCAACGGGACGGCCTCTCTGGAAACACCATATATTTT | CASSQRDGLSGNTIYF
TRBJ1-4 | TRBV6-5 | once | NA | TGTGCCAGCAGCGGGGCAACTAATGAAAAACTGTTTTTT | CASSGATNEKLFF
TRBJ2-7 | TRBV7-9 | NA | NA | TGTGCCAGCAGCCAGCCTACATCTGAGGAGCAGTACTTC | CASSQPTSEEQYF
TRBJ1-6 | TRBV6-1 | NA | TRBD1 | TGTGCCAGCAGTGAAGAACGCTGGACAGGGGGCGATTCACCCCTCCACTTT | CASSEERWTGGDSPLHF
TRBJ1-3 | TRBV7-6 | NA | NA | TGTGCCAGCAGCTTAGCTGTGAGAAACACCATATATTTT | CASSLAVRNTIYF
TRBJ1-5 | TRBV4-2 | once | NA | TGTGCCAGCAGCCAAGATGACAGCAATCAGCCCCAGCATTTT | CASSQDDSNQPQHF
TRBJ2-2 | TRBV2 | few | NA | TGTGCCAGCATTGAGTTCCAGCTTTTGGGGGAGCTGTTTTTT | CASIEFQLLGELFF
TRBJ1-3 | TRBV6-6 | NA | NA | TGTGCCAGCAGTCTGGACCCGAACACCATATATTTT | CASSLDPNTIYF
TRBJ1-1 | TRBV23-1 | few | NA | TGCGCCAGCAATTCCCCCGACTTGAACACTGAAGCTTTCTTT | CASNSPDLNTEAFF
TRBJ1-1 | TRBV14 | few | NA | TGTGCCAGCAGCCAAGGGACAGTCGGGGCAAACACTGAAGCTTTCTTT | CASSQGTVGANTEAFF
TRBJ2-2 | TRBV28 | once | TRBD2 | TGTGCCAGCAGTTTTCTAGGGAGGGGCGGGGAGCTGTTTTTT | CASSFLGRGGELFF
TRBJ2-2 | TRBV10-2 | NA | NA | TGCGCCAGCTATGCGGGACAGAACACCGGGGAGCTGTTTTTT | CASYAGQNTGELFF
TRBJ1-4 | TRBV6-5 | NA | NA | TGTGCCAGCAGCCTGGACAGCAATGAAAAACTGTTTTTT | CASSLDSNEKLFF
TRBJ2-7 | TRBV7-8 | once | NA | TGTGCCAGCAGCCATAAGCGGGCGAGCTCCTACGAGCAGTACTTC | CASSHKRASSYEQYF
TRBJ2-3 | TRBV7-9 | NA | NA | TGTGCCAGCAGCTTAGGCACCATCACAGATACGCAGTATTTT | CASSLGTITDTQYF
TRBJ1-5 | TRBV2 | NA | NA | TGTGCCAGCAAAGAATCGGGGGCTGGCAATCAGCCCCAGCATTTT | CASKESGAGNQPQHF
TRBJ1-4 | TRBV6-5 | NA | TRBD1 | TGTGCCACCAGGGACAGGGGTCGTGAAAAACTGTTTTTT | CATRDRGREKLFF
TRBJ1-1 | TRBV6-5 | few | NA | TGTGCCAGCAGTCCGAGCTCCGGGGGTGAAGCTTTCTTT | CASSPSSGGEAFF
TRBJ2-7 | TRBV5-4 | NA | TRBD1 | TGTGCCAGCAGTTTGACGACAGGGAACAACGAGCAGTACTTC | CASSLTTGNNEQYF
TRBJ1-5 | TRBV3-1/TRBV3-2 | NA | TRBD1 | TGTGCCAGCAGCCAAGGGGGGGCCGGGACAGGGAATCAGCCCCAGCATTTT | CASSQGGAGTGNQPQHF
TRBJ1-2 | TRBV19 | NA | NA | TGTGCCAGTAGTTTTAGCAGAGACTATGGCTACACCTTC | CASSFSRDYGYTF
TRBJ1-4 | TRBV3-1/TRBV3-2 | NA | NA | TGTGCCAGCAGCCAGGTTCCACAGGCTAATGAAAAACTGTTTTTT | CASSQVPQANEKLFF
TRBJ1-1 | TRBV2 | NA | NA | TGTGCCAGCATGGGGGCCCAGGGGCCGGACACTGAAGCTTTCTTT | CASMGAQGPDTEAFF
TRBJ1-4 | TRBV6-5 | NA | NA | TGTGCCAGCAGGCTAGGGCGGAATAATGAAAAACTGTTTTTT | CASRLGRNNEKLFF
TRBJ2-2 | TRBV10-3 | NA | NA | TGTGCCATCAGTGGACAAGCGAACACCGGGGAGCTGTTTTTT | CAISGQANTGELFF
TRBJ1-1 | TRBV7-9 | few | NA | TGTGCCAGCAGCCAAGTAAAGGACGGGAGCGCTGAAGCTTTCTTT | CASSQVKDGSAEAFF
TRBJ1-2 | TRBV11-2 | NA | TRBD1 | TGTGCCAGCAGCTTAGACGGGACAGATTATGGCTACACCTTC | CASSLDGTDYGYTF
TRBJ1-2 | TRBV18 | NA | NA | TGTGCCAGCTCAAAGGATATGGAAGATGGCTACACCTTC | CASSKDMEDGYTF